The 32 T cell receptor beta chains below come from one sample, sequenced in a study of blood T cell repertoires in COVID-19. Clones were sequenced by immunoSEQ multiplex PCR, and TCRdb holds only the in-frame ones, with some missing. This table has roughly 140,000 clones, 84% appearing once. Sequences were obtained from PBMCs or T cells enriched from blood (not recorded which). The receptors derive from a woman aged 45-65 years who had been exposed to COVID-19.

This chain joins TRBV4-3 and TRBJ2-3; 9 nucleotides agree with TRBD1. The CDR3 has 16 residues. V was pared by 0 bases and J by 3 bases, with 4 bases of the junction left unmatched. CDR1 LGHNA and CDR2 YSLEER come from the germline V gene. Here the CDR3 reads CASSQDRTGVTDTQYF. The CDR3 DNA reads TGCGCCAGCAGCCAAGATCGGACAGGGGTTACAGATACGCAGTATTTT.

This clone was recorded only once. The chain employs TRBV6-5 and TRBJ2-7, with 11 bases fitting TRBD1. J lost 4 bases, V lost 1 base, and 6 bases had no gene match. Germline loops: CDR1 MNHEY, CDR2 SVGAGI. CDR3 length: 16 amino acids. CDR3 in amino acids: CASSYFPDRGRYEQYF. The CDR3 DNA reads TGTGCCAGCAGTTACTTTCCGGACAGGGGGCGGTACGAGCAGTACTTC.

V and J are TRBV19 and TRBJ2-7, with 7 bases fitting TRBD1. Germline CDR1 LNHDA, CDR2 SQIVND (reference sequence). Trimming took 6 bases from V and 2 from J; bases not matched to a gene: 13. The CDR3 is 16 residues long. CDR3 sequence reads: CASRAVGQPSPYEQYF. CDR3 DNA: TGTGCCAGTAGGGCAGTGGGACAGCCTTCCCCCTACGAGCAGTACTTC.

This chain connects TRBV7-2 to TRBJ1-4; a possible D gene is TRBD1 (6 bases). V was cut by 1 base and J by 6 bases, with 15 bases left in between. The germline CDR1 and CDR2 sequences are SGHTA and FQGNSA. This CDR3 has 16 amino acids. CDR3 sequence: CASSLVWGQSHEKLFF. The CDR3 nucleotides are TGTGCCAGCAGCTTAGTCTGGGGGCAGAGCCATGAAAAACTGTTTTTT.

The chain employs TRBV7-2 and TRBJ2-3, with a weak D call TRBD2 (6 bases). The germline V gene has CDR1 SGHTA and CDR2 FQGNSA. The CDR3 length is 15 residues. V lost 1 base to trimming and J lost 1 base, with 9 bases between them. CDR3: CASSLVGGGTDTQYF. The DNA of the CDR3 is TGTGCCAGCAGCTTAGTTGGCGGGGGCACAGATACGCAGTATTTT.

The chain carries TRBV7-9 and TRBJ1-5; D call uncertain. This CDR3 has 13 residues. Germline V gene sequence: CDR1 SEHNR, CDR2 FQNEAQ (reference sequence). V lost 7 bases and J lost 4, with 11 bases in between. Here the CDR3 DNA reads TGTGCCAGCACCCGTCAGGCTAATCAGCCCCAGCATTTT. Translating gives CASTRQANQPQHF.

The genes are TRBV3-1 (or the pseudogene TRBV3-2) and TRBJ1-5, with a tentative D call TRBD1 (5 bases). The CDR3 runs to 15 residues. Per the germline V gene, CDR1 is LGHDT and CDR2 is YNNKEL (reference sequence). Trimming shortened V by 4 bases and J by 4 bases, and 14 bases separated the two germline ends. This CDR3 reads CASSLSGQQNQPQHF. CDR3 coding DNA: TGTGCCAGCAGCCTGTCAGGGCAGCAAAATCAGCCCCAGCATTTT.

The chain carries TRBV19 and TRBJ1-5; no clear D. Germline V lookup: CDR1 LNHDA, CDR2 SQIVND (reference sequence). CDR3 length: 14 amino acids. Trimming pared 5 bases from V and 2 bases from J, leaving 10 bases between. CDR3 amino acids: CASSPGKGNQPQHF. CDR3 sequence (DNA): TGTGCCAGTAGTCCGGGAAAAGGCAATCAGCCCCAGCATTTT.

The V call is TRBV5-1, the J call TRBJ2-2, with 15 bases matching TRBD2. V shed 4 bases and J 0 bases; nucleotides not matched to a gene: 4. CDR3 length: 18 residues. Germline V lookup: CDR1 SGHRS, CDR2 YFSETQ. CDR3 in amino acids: CASSPGTSGGSNTGELFF. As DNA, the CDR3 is TGCGCCAGCAGCCCAGGGACTAGCGGGGGGTCGAACACCGGGGAGCTGTTTTTT.

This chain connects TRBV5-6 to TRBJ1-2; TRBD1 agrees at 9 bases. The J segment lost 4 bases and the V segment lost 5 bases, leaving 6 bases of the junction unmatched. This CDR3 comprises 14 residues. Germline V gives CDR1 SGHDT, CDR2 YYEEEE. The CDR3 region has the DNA TGTGCCAGCAGGGGACAGGGCGCGAGCTATGGCTACACCTTC. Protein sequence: CASRGQGASYGYTF. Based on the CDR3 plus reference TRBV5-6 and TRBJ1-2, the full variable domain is DAGVTQSPTHLIKTRGQQVTLRCSPKSGHDTVSWYQQALGQGPQFIFQYYEEEERQRGNFPDRFSGHQFPNYSSELNVNALLLGDSALYLCASRGQGASYGYTFGSGTRLTVV.

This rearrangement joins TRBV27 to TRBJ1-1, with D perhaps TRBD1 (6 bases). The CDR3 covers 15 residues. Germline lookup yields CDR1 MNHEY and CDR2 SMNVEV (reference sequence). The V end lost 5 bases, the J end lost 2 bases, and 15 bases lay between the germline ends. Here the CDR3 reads CASSPNRAPNTEAFF. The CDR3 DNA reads TGTGCCAGCAGTCCTAACAGGGCCCCCAACACTGAAGCTTTCTTT.

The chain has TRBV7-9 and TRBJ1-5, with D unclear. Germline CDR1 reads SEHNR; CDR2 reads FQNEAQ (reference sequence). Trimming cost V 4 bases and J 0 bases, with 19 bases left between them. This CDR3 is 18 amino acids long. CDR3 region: CASSSWTGNRYSNQPQHF. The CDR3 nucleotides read TGTGCCAGCAGCTCCTGGACGGGGAACCGATATAGCAATCAGCCCCAGCATTTT. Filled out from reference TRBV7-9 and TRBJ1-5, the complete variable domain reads DTGVSQNPRHKITKRGQNVTFRCDPISEHNRLYWYRQTLGQGPEFLTYFQNEAQLEKSRLLSDRFSAERPKGSFSTLEIQRTEQGDSAMYLCASSSWTGNRYSNQPQHFGDGTRLSIL.

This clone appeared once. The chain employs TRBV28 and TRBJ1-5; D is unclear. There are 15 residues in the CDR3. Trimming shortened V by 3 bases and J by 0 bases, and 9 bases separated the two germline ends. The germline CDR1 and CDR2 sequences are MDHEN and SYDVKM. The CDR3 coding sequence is TGTGCCAGCAGTTTGTTGCGTTTTAGCAATCAGCCCCAGCATTTT. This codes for CASSLLRFSNQPQHF.

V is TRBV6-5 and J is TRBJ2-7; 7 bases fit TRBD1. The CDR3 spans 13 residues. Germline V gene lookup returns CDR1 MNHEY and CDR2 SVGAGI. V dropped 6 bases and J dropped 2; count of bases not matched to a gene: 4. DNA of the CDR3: TGTGCCAGCAGCTGGGGGACAGCCTACGAGCAGTACTTC. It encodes CASSWGTAYEQYF.

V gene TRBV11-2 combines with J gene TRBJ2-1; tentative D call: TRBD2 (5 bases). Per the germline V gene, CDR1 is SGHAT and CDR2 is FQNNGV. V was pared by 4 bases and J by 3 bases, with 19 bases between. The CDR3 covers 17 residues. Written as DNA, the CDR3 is TGTGCCAGCAGCTCCCCCGAGGGTGCTTCGCGCTACAATGAGCAGTTCTTC. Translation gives CASSSPEGASRYNEQFF.

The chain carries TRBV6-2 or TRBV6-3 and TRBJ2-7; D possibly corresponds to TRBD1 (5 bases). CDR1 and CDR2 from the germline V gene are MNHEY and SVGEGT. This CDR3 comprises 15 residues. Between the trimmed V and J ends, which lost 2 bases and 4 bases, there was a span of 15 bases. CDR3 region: CASSYRGLKNYEQYF. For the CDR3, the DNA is TGTGCCAGCAGTTACAGGGGTCTCAAAAATTACGAGCAGTACTTC.

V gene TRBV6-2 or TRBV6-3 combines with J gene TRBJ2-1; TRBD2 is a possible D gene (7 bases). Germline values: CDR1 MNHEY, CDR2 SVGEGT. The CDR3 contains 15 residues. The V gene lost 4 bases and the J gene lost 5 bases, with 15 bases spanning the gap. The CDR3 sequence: CASSSRGLADNEQFF. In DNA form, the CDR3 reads TGTGCCAGCAGTTCCCGGGGGCTAGCGGACAATGAGCAGTTCTTC.

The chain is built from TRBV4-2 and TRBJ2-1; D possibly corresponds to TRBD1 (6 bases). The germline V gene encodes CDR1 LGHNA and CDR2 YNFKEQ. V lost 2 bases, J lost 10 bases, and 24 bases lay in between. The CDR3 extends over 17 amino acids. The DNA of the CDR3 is TGTGCCAGCAGCCAAAAAAGGGTAGGGGGTTGGCAATGGGAGCAGTTCTTC. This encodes CASSQKRVGGWQWEQFF.

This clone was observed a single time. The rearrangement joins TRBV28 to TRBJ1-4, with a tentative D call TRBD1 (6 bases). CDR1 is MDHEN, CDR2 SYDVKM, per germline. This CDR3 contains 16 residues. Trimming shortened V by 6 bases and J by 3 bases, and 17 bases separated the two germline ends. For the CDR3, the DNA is TGTGCCAGCAGCCTTGAACCGGGACACCCTAATGAAAAACTGTTTTTT. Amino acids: CASSLEPGHPNEKLFF.

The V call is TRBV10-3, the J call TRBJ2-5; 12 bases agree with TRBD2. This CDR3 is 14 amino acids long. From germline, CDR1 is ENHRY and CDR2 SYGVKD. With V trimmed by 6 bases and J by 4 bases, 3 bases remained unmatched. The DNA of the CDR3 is TGTGCCATCAGGGAGGGACTAGCGGGAGAGACCCAGTACTTC. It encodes CAIREGLAGETQYF.

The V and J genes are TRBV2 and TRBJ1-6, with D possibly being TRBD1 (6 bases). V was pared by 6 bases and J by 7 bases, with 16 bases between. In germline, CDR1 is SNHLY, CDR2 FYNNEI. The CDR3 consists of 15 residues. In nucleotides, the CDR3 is TGTGCCAGCAGAGAGGTGGCGGGGGGCAATTCACCCCTCCACTTT. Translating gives CASREVAGGNSPLHF.

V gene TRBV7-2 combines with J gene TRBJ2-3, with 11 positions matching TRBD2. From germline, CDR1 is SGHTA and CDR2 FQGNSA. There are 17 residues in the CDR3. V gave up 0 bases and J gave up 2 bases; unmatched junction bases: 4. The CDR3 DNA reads TGTGCCAGCAGCTTAGCTGCTAGCGGGGGGTCCACAGATACGCAGTATTTT. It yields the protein CASSLAASGGSTDTQYF.

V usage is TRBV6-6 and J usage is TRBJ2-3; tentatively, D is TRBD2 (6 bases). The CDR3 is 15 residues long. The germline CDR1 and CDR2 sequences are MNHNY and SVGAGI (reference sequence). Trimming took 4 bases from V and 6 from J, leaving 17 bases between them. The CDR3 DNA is TGTGCCAGCAGTTCCCGACGGGGGAAGATGGATACGCAGTATTTT. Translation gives CASSSRRGKMDTQYF.

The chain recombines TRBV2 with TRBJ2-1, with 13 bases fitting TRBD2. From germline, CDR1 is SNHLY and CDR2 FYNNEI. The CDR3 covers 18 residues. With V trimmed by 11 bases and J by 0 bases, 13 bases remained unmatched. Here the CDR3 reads CAQMTSGGPGSSYNEQFF. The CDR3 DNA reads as TGTGCCCAGATGACTAGCGGGGGGCCCGGGAGCTCCTACAATGAGCAGTTCTTC.

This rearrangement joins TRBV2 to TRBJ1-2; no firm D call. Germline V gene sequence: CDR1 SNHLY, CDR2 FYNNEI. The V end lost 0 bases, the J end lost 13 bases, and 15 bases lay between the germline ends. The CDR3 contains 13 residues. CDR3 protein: CASSEALRGGSTF. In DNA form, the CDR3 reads TGTGCCAGCAGTGAAGCGCTTCGGGGAGGGTCCACCTTC.

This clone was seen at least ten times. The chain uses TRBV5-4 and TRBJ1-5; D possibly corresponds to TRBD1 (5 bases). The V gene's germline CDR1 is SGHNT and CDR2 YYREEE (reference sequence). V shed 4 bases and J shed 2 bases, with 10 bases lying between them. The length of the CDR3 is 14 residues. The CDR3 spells CASSLAGGNQPQHF. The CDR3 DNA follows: TGTGCCAGCAGCCTTGCGGGGGGCAATCAGCCCCAGCATTTT.

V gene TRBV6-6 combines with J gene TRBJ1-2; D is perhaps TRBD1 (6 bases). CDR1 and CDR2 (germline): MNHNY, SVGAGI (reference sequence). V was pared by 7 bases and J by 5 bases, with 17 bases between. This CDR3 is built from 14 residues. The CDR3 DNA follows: TGTGCCAGCATCCTCGCCGGGACACAGTATGGCTACACCTTC. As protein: CASILAGTQYGYTF.

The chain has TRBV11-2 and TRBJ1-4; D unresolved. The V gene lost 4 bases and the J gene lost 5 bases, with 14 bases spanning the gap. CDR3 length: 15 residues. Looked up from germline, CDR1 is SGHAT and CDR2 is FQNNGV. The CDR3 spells CASSSSRGGNEKLFF. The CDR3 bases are TGTGCCAGCAGCTCTTCTCGGGGAGGAAATGAAAAACTGTTTTTT.

Here the CDR3 reads CASSYSAGGRTQYF. DNA of the CDR3: TGTGCCAGCAGTTACTCGGCGGGGGGGAGGACGCAGTATTTT. The V call is TRBV6-2 or TRBV6-3, the J call TRBJ2-3; 9 bases map to TRBD2. Germline lookup yields CDR1 MNHEY and CDR2 SVGEGT. J was trimmed by 9 bases and V by 0 bases; bases with no gene match: 4. This CDR3 contains 14 residues.

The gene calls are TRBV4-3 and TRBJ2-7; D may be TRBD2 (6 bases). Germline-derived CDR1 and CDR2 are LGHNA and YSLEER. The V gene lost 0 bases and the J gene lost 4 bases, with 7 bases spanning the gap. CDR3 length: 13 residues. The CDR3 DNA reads TGCGCCAGCAGCCAAGAGGCGGGGTACGAGCAGTACTTC. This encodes CASSQEAGYEQYF.

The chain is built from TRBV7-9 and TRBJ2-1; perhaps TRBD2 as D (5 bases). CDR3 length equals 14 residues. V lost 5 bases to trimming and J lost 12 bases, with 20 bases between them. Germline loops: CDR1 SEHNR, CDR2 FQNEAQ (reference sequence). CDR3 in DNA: TGTGCCAGCAGCCCGAAAGGGAGTTGGAAGGGGCAGTTCTTC. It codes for CASSPKGSWKGQFF.

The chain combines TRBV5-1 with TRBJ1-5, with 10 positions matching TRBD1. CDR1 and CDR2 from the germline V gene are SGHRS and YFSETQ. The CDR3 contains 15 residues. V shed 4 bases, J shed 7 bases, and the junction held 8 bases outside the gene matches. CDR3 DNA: TGCGCCAGCAGCGAGACCGGGACAGGGGCCCAGCCCCAGCATTTT. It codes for CASSETGTGAQPQHF.